The clone carrying this TCR beta chain came up many times. Antigen: not known. The investigators amplified TCR beta CDR3 regions from RNA transcripts. First-round RT-PCR with HTBI primers amplified the TCR CDR3 region. TCRdb reprocessed the multiplex PCR reads via MiXCR and lists one record per CDR3 protein. There are over 700,000 distinct CDR3 sequences in the sample; roughly a sixth occur only once, and 16% lies in the top ten. The CDR3 spans 14 residues. The V and J ends lost 3 bases and 4 bases respectively, with 12 bases between them. Germline loops: CDR1 KGHSH, CDR2 LQKENI. This entry is derived from a study of T cells in Graves' hyperthyroidism and ophthalmopathy. Study-wide results and limits: Blood also held most thyroid clonotypes expanded beyond 0.001.

Each patient was aged 18 to 65 and had newly diagnosed hyperthyroidism of under 2 months' duration. PBMCs were derived from 7.5 to 10 ml fresh peripheral blood. This TCR came from a woman in her 50s with Graves' hyperthyroidism that later progressed to Graves' ophthalmopathy. This rearrangement joins TRBV18 to TRBJ1-2; a weak D match, TRBD1 (6 bases). Sequenced input: blood. CDR3 sequence (DNA): TGTGCCAGCTCACCTGGACAGAGTTTCTATGGCTACACCTTC. Translated, it gives CASSPGQSFYGYTF.